This is a list of T cell receptor beta chains from one sample in a study of long-term antiretroviral therapy in people with HIV. Clones were sequenced by immunoSEQ multiplex PCR, and TCRdb holds only the in-frame ones, with some missing. The sample lists roughly 45,000 clones; about 80% were seen once. Here the sequenced sample was unsorted PBMCs, taken 0.8 years after starting antiretroviral therapy. The source is a woman aged 18-35 years with HIV. Each CDR3 is given with its conserved first and last residue. The D gene is left open where the match is weak. Not all rows give a size; the values are once, few, many and, for expanded clones, a class.

TRBV5-1	TRBD1	TRBJ2-5	NA	TGCGCCAGCAGCTCCTCCCCTCCGGGACAGGGGAGGACCCAGTACTTC	CASSSSPPGQGRTQYF
TRBV28	NA	TRBJ2-1	NA	TGTGCCAGCAGTTTAGACCTCAGGAATGAGCAGTTCTTC	CASSLDLRNEQFF
TRBV5-5	NA	TRBJ2-7	NA	TGTGCCAGCAGCTTATTTGGGGGGCAGGACGAGCAGTACTTC	CASSLFGGQDEQYF
TRBV9	TRBD2	TRBJ2-7	NA	TGTGCCAGCAGCTTAGGCGCGGGAGGGCCGCGCGAGCAGTACTTC	CASSLGAGGPREQYF
TRBV7-9	NA	TRBJ2-7	NA	TGTGCCAGCAGGCCCGGTGGCTACGAGCAGTACTTC	CASRPGGYEQYF
TRBV5-1	NA	TRBJ2-3	NA	TGCGCCAGCAGCTTAACAGGACAGCGTACAGATACGCAGTATTTT	CASSLTGQRTDTQYF
TRBV14	NA	TRBJ2-3	NA	TGTGCCAGCAGCCAAGTCTTAGGTAGTTTGGATACGCAGTATTTT	CASSQVLGSLDTQYF
TRBV6-6	TRBD1	TRBJ1-3	NA	TGTGCCAGCAGACCTCTGACAGGGGAAAAAAACACCATATATTTT	CASRPLTGEKNTIYF
TRBV4-1	NA	TRBJ2-1	few	TGCGCCAGCAGCCAGTCCCTCGGCGGATACAATGAGCAGTTCTTC	CASSQSLGGYNEQFF
TRBV11-2	TRBD1	TRBJ2-5	NA	TGTGCCAGCAGCCCTCATCCAGGACAGGGTGGAGAGACCCAGTACTTC	CASSPHPGQGGETQYF
TRBV13	NA	TRBJ2-7	NA	TGTGCCAGCAGCTTAGGCAGGGGCTTCTACGAGCAGTACTTC	CASSLGRGFYEQYF
TRBV7-2	TRBD2	TRBJ2-1	NA	TGTGCCAGCAGCTTCCAGAGGGGAGGGATCCTTGAGCAGTTCTTC	CASSFQRGGILEQFF
TRBV7-9	NA	TRBJ2-5	once	TGTGCCAGCAGCTCCTACGGGGAGACCCAGTACTTC	CASSSYGETQYF
TRBV27	NA	TRBJ1-2	NA	TGTGCCAGCAGTTCTCAGGGGAACTATGGCTACACCTTC	CASSSQGNYGYTF
TRBV4-1	NA	TRBJ1-4	few	TGCGCCAGCAGCCAAGTGGCGGTTGAAAAACTGTTTTTT	CASSQVAVEKLFF
TRBV27	NA	TRBJ1-1	NA	TGTGCCAGCAGTTCCTATGACCGGGATCTGAACACTGAAGCTTTCTTT	CASSSYDRDLNTEAFF
TRBV9	TRBD1	TRBJ2-5	NA	TGTGCCAGCAGCGCAGGAGGGACAGGGACAGAGACCCAGTACTTC	CASSAGGTGTETQYF
TRBV27	TRBD1	TRBJ1-5	NA	TGTGCCAGCAGGGACGGACAGGACAATCAGCCCCAGCATTTT	CASRDGQDNQPQHF
TRBV27	TRBD2	TRBJ2-3	once	TGTGCCAGCACCCGAACCAGGACTAGCGGGAGCACAGATACGCAGTATTTT	CASTRTRTSGSTDTQYF
TRBV6-6	NA	TRBJ2-7	NA	TGTGCCAGCAGTTACTCAAGTTCCTACGAGCAGTACTTC	CASSYSSSYEQYF
TRBV6-9	NA	TRBJ1-4	NA	TGTGCCAGCAGTTATGATCATGATGAAAAACTGTTTTTT	CASSYDHDEKLFF
TRBV13	NA	TRBJ2-1	NA	TGTGCCAGCAGCGCCGCACATCACTACAATGAGCAGTTCTTC	CASSAAHHYNEQFF
TRBV5-4	TRBD1	TRBJ1-5	NA	TGTGCCAGCAGCTTCTCAGGGGGAAGAGGTAGCAATCAGCCCCAGCATTTT	CASSFSGGRGSNQPQHF
TRBV10-3	NA	TRBJ1-1	NA	TGTGCCATCACTCCCGACCCGAACACTGAAGCTTTCTTT	CAITPDPNTEAFF
TRBV28	NA	TRBJ2-7	NA	TGTGCCAGCAGCCCGTACGGGGGCTACGAGCAGTACTTC	CASSPYGGYEQYF
TRBV19	NA	TRBJ2-7	NA	TGTGCCAGTGGACGGGGAGGCTACGAGCAGTACTTC	CASGRGGYEQYF
TRBV7-6	NA	TRBJ1-3	NA	TGTGCCAGCAGCTTAGGGACACTTGACTCTGGAAACACCATATATTTT	CASSLGTLDSGNTIYF
TRBV7-2	NA	TRBJ1-2	NA	TGTGCCAGCAGAGCCGGGACCGGGCGGTTTGGTTATGGCTACACCTTC	CASRAGTGRFGYGYTF
TRBV6-6	NA	TRBJ2-7	NA	TGTGCCAGCAGTTACTTCCAGGGAGGCTACGAGCAGTACTTC	CASSYFQGGYEQYF
TRBV7-3	TRBD2	TRBJ2-2	NA	TGTGCCAGCAGCTTGAGGACTAGCGCAACAGCCACCGGGGAGCTGTTTTTT	CASSLRTSATATGELFF
TRBV6-1	TRBD2	TRBJ2-3	NA	TGTGCCAGCAGTGAACTAGCGGGAGGACCGGATACGCAGTATTTT	CASSELAGGPDTQYF
TRBV28	NA	TRBJ1-1	NA	TGTGCCAGCAGTCGGGGCTCGGGCGGATTGAACACTGAAGCTTTCTTT	CASSRGSGGLNTEAFF
TRBV7-8	TRBD2	TRBJ2-1	NA	TGTGCCAGCAGCTTACTAGCGGGCGTCTACAATGAGCAGTTCTTC	CASSLLAGVYNEQFF
TRBV28	NA	TRBJ1-1	few	TGTGCCAGCACCCCTAACGGGATGGGCACTGAAGCTTTCTTT	CASTPNGMGTEAFF
TRBV11-2	NA	TRBJ2-3	NA	TGTGCCAGCAGCCCAGAGAAGGGAACAGATACGCAGTATTTT	CASSPEKGTDTQYF
TRBV5-4	NA	TRBJ2-7	NA	TGTGCCAGCAGCCACCCACAGGGCGGCTACGAGCAGTACTTC	CASSHPQGGYEQYF
TRBV27	NA	TRBJ2-7	NA	TGTGCCAGCGCCTTGGAAGCTAGCTCCTACGAGCAGTACTTC	CASALEASSYEQYF
TRBV19	TRBD1	TRBJ2-3	NA	TGTGCCAGTGGGGACAGGGTCACAGATACGCAGTATTTT	CASGDRVTDTQYF
TRBV15	TRBD2	TRBJ2-5	NA	TGTGCCACCAGCAGAGGGGCACGATCAGGACTAGCGGGAGCCCAAGAGACCCAGTACTTC	CATSRGARSGLAGAQETQYF
TRBV4-2	NA	TRBJ2-3	once	TGTGCCAGCAGCCCAAGTCTAGCAGTTAGCACAGATACGCAGTATTTT	CASSPSLAVSTDTQYF
TRBV11-2	TRBD1	TRBJ2-7	NA	TGTGCCAGCAGCCCCACCGGACAGGGAATCCACGAGCAGTACTTC	CASSPTGQGIHEQYF
TRBV4-2	NA	TRBJ1-6	once	TGTGCCAGCAGCCGAGCTACAGGCAGGGTTAATTCACCCCTCCACTTT	CASSRATGRVNSPLHF
TRBV7-2	NA	TRBJ2-5	NA	TGTGCCAGCAGCTTAGTTGTCGAGACCCAGTACTTC	CASSLVVETQYF
TRBV5-6	NA	TRBJ1-1	NA	TGTGCCAGCAGCTTGGGAGGGGTGAACACTGAAGCTTTCTTT	CASSLGGVNTEAFF
TRBV14	NA	TRBJ2-7	NA	TGTGCCAGCAGCCAAGTCGCGCAGGGGACACCCTACGAGCAGTACTTC	CASSQVAQGTPYEQYF
TRBV27	NA	TRBJ2-7	few	TGTGCCAGCAGTTTCCGACAGAGCTCCTACGAGCAGTACTTC	CASSFRQSSYEQYF
TRBV6-5	NA	TRBJ2-7	once	TGTGCCAGCACCCGGGGGGGACAGGTTGCCTACGAGCAGTACTTC	CASTRGGQVAYEQYF
TRBV27	NA	TRBJ2-7	NA	TGTGCCAGCAGTTTATCCCAGGGACACTCCTACGAGCAGTACTTC	CASSLSQGHSYEQYF
TRBV27	NA	TRBJ2-7	NA	TGTGCCAGCAGTTTATCGGGCAGCGTCTACGAGCAGTACTTC	CASSLSGSVYEQYF
TRBV27	NA	TRBJ1-5	NA	TGTGCCAGCAGTTCGAACCCCGCGCGGTGGCCCCAGCATTTT	CASSSNPARWPQHF
TRBV15	NA	TRBJ1-4	NA	TGTGCCACCAGCAGAGACATCTTGACAGGCGATGAAAAACTGTTTTTT	CATSRDILTGDEKLFF
TRBV27	NA	TRBJ1-3	NA	TGTGCCAGCAGTTCTGGAAACACCATATATTTT	CASSSGNTIYF
TRBV11-2	NA	TRBJ2-7	NA	TGCGCCAGCAGCCAAGATAGGGGGAAAGGGTACGAGCAGTACTTC	CASSQDRGKGYEQYF
TRBV28	TRBD2	TRBJ2-1	NA	TGTGCCAGCAAAGAAGCGGGATATGAGCAGTTCTTC	CASKEAGYEQFF
TRBV27	NA	TRBJ2-3	NA	TGTGCCAGCAGCCTTTCGGCGGGACGCACAGATACGCAGTATTTT	CASSLSAGRTDTQYF
TRBV19	TRBD2	TRBJ2-7	NA	TGTGCCAGTGGCTACGGCGGGGGGCCGGCCGAGCAGTACTTC	CASGYGGGPAEQYF
TRBV2	NA	TRBJ2-7	NA	TGTGCCAGCAGTCCTACCGCCAACTCCTACGAGCAGTACTTC	CASSPTANSYEQYF
TRBV2	TRBD2	TRBJ2-1	NA	TGTGCCAGCAGTGAGGGTCGGGGTTCAAGCGGGAGTTTTGAGTTCTTC	CASSEGRGSSGSFEFF
TRBV15	NA	TRBJ2-7	medium-sized	TGTGCCACCAGCAGAGATCCCATGCAGGGTCTCAACGAGCAGTACTTC	CATSRDPMQGLNEQYF
TRBV10-2	NA	TRBJ1-6	NA	TGCGCCAGCAGTGAGAGTCTCTTAAATTCACCCCTCCACTTT	CASSESLLNSPLHF